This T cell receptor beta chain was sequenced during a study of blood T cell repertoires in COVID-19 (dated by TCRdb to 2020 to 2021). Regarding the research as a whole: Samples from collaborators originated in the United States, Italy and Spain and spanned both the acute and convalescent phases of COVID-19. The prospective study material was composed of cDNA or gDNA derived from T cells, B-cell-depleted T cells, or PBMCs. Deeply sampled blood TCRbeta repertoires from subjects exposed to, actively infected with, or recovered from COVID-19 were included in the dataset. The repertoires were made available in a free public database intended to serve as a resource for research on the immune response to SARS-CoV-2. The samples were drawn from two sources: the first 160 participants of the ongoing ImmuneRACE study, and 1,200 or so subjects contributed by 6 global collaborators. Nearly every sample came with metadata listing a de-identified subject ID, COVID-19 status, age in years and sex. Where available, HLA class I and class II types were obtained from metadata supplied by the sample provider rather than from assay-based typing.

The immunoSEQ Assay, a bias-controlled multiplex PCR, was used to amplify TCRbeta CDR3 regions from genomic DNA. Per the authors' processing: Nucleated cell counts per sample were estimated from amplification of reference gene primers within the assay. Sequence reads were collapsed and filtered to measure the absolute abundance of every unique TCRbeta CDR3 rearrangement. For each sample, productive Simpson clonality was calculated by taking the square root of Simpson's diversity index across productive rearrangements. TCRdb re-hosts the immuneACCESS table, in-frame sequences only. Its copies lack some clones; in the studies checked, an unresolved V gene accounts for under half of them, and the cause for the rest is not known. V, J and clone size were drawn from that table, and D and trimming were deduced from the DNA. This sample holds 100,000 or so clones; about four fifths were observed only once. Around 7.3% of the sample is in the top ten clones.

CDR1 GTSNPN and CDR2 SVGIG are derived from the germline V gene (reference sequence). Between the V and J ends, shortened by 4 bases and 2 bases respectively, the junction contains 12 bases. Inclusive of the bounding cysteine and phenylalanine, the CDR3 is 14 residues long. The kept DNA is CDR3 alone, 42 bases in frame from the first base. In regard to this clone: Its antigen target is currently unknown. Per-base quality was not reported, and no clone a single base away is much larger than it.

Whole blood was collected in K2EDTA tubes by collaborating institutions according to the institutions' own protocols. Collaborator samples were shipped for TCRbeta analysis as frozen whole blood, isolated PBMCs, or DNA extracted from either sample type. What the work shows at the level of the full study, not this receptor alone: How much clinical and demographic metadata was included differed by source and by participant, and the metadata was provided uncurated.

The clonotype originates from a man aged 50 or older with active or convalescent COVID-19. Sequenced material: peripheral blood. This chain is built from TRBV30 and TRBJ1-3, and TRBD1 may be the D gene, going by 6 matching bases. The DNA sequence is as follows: TGTGCCTGGAATACCGCAGGGGCTGGAAACACCATATATTTT. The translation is CAWNTAGAGNTIYF.